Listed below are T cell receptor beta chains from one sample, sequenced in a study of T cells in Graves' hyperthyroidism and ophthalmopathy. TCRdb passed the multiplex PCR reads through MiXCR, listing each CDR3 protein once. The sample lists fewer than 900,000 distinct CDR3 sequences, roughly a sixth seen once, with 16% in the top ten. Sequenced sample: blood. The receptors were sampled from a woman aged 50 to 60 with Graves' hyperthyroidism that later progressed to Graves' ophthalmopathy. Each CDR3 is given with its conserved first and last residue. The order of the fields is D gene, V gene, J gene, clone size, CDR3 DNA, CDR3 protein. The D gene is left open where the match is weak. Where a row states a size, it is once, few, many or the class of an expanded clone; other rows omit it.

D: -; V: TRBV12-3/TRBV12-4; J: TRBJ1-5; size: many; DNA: TGTGCCAGCAGTTTAGATAGGGGCAGCCGCAATCAGCCCCAGCATTTT; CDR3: CASSLDRGSRNQPQHF
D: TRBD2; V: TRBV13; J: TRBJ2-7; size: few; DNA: TGTGCCAGCAGCACCCTTAGCGGGGGTTCCTCCTACGAGCAGTACTTC; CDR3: CASSTLSGGSSYEQYF
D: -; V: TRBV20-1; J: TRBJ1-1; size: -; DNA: TGCAGTGCTAGACCCCCGGGGGGGGCGAACACTGAAGCTTTCTTT; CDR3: CSARPPGGANTEAFF
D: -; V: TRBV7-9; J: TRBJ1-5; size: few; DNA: TGTGCCAGCAGATTAGAGGGGCCGAATCAGCCCCAGCATTTT; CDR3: CASRLEGPNQPQHF
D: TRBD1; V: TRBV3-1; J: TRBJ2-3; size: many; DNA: TGTGCCAGCAGCCAAGAGCCGGGACAGACAGATACGCAGTATTTT; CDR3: CASSQEPGQTDTQYF
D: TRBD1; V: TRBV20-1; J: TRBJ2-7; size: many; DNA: TGCAGTGCTAGAGATCTCGGGACAGGGACCCTCCACGAGCAGTACTTC; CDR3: CSARDLGTGTLHEQYF
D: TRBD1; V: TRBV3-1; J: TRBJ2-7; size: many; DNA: TGTGCCAGCAGCCAGACAGGGCCTTTTCATGAAGAGCAGTACTTC; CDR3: CASSQTGPFHEEQYF
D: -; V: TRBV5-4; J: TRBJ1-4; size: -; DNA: TGTGCCAGCAGCATGGACTACCGGGGAGAAAAACTGTTTTTT; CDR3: CASSMDYRGEKLFF
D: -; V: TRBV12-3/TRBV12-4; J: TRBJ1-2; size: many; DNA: TGTGCCAGCAGTTGGGACAAACTCTATGGCTACACCTTC; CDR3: CASSWDKLYGYTF
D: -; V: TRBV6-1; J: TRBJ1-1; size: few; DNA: TGTGCCAGCAGCCCTCATACAGGCAACACTGAAGCTTTCTTT; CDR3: CASSPHTGNTEAFF
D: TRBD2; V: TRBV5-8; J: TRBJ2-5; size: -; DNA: TGTGCCAGCAGCTTGGGGACTAGCGGTTCCCAAGAGACCCAGTACTTC; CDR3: CASSLGTSGSQETQYF
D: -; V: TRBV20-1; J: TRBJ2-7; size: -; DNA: TGCAGTGCTGGAGGCAGGGCGAGGTACGAGCAGTACTTC; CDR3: CSAGGRARYEQYF
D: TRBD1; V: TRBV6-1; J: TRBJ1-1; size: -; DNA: TGTGCCAGCAGGGAGACGGGACAGGGGTTTGAAGCTTTCTTT; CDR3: CASRETGQGFEAFF
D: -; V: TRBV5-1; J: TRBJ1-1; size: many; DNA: TGCGCCAGCAGAACGGTCTCTTCCGGGGCGCGCACCCTGAACACTGAAGCTTTCTTT; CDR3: CASRTVSSGARTLNTEAFF
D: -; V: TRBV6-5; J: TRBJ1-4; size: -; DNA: TGTGCCAGCAGTTACGGAGGCCTGACGGGGTATGAAAAACTGTTTTTT; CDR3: CASSYGGLTGYEKLFF
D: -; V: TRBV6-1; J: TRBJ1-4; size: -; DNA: TGTGCCAGCAGCTTCACGACCCGGGATGAAAAACTGTTTTTT; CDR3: CASSFTTRDEKLFF
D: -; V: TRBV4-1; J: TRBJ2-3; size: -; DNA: TGCGCCAGCAGCCAAGCGGGGGTGAGCACAGATACGCAGTATTTT; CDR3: CASSQAGVSTDTQYF
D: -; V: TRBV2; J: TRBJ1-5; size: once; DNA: TGTGCCAGCGGTTTATCCACCTATCAGCCCCAGCATTTT; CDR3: CASGLSTYQPQHF
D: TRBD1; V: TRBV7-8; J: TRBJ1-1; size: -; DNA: TGTGCCAGCAGCCTCCGGGACAGCCTAACCGGGGACCTTATGAACACTGAAGCTTTCTTT; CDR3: CASSLRDSLTGDLMNTEAFF